Below, 32 T cell receptor beta chains from the same sample are listed, as sequenced in a study of CD8 T cells in ankylosing spondylitis. In TCRdb, the 5' RACE reads were re-called with MiXCR into one record per CDR3 protein. Here the sample spans approximately 150,000 distinct CDR3 sequences, under 45% being singletons. Sequencing was performed on synovial fluid, either unsorted or a sorted T cell fraction (not recorded which). All receptors come from a male donor with ankylosing spondylitis.

The gene calls are TRBV27 and TRBJ2-1; 11 positions match TRBD2. The CDR3 totals 20 residues. Germline V lookup: CDR1 MNHEY, CDR2 SMNVEV (reference sequence). V lost 6 bases, J lost 0 bases, and 16 bases stayed unmatched. The CDR3 coding sequence is TGTGCCAGCAGCGCCGCCGGGACTAGCGGACCAACAAGCTCCTACAATGAGCAGTTCTTC. This encodes CASSAAGTSGPTSSYNEQFF.

This clonotype was picked up a small number of times. The chain is built from TRBV4-1 and TRBJ1-1, with a weak D call TRBD1 (5 bases). The CDR3 runs 13 residues. The germline gives CDR1 MGHRA, CDR2 YSYEKL. With 2 bases removed from V and 13 bases from J, the gap between germline ends came to 17 bases. CDR3 bases: TGCGCCAGCAGCCAACGATTCAACCACGGGGGTTTCTTT. Translated, it gives CASSQRFNHGGFF.

The chain recombines TRBV10-3 with TRBJ2-7; no clear D gene. V was trimmed by 8 bases and J by 3 bases, leaving 11 bases between them. The CDR3 totals 12 residues. Germline CDR1 reads ENHRY; CDR2 reads SYGVKD. Written as DNA, the CDR3 is TGTGCCATCGGGCATGACCTCTACGAGCAGTACTTC. It encodes CAIGHDLYEQYF.

Only one count was recorded for this clonotype. This chain joins TRBV20-1 and TRBJ2-1; 7 positions match TRBD2. The V segment lost 0 bases and the J segment 3 bases; nucleotides outside the gene matches: 5. The CDR3 runs to 15 residues. Germline CDR1 DFQATT, CDR2 SNEGSKA (reference sequence). The CDR3 DNA reads TGCAGTGCTAGAGATTGGGGCGGGAGCTACAATGAGCAGTTCTTC. As protein: CSARDWGGSYNEQFF.

This clonotype was observed a handful of times. V and J are TRBV10-3 and TRBJ2-5; maybe TRBD1 (6 bases). CDR1 and CDR2 from the germline V gene are ENHRY and SYGVKD. The CDR3 covers 15 residues. V was pared by 0 bases and J by 0 bases, with 8 bases between. The CDR3 DNA follows: TGTGCCATCAGTGAGTCCGACAGGAACCAAGAGACCCAGTACTTC. Its protein product is CAISESDRNQETQYF.

This clonotype appeared a few times. The chain uses TRBV5-1 and TRBJ1-4, with D possibly matching TRBD1 (6 bases). The germline V gene has CDR1 SGHRS and CDR2 YFSETQ. This CDR3 spans 15 amino acids. Trimming removed 4 bases from V and 5 bases from J, with 15 bases in between. CDR3 residues: CASSLAGTPNEKLFF. CDR3 bases: TGCGCCAGCAGCCTAGCCGGGACACCGAATGAAAAACTGTTTTTT.

This clonotype was picked up many times. The chain combines TRBV15 with TRBJ2-1; TRBD2 agrees at 13 bases. CDR1 LNHNV and CDR2 YYDKDF come from the germline V gene (reference sequence). V lost 5 bases to trimming and J lost 5 bases; unmatched junction nucleotides: 6. The CDR3 totals 16 residues. In DNA form, the CDR3 reads TGTGCCACCAGCGATGGACTAGCGGGGGCGGACAATGAGCAGTTCTTC. Its protein is CATSDGLAGADNEQFF.

This clonotype was seen a handful of times. The chain couples TRBV6-5 to TRBJ2-2; D is uncertain. V lost 1 base and J lost 3, with 3 bases in between. CDR1 is MNHEY and CDR2 is SVGAGI in the germline V gene. The CDR3 totals 13 residues. For the CDR3, the DNA is TGTGCCAGCAGTTACTGGTACACCGGGGAGCTGTTTTTT. Encoded protein: CASSYWYTGELFF.

V and J are TRBV4-1 and TRBJ2-1, with D possibly being TRBD2 (6 bases). Germline assignment: CDR1 MGHRA and CDR2 YSYEKL. V gave up 0 bases and J gave up 0 bases, with 27 bases separating them. The CDR3 totals 22 residues. CDR3 protein: CASSQESFPGLFPIPSYNEQFF. CDR3 DNA sequence: TGCGCCAGCAGCCAAGAGTCCTTTCCGGGACTCTTCCCGATCCCCTCCTACAATGAGCAGTTCTTC.

This clonotype was seen only a few times. V usage is TRBV7-9 and J usage is TRBJ1-1; no definite D call. V was trimmed by 5 bases and J by 2 bases, leaving 21 bases between them. This CDR3 spans 17 amino acids. From germline, CDR1 is SEHNR and CDR2 FQNEAQ (reference sequence). CDR3 sequence reads: CASSPGLGGSQNTEAFF. The DNA for the CDR3 is TGTGCCAGCAGCCCCGGGTTGGGCGGCAGTCAAAACACTGAAGCTTTCTTT.

V and J are TRBV5-1 and TRBJ2-5, with no clear D. Germline CDR1 is SGHRS and CDR2 is YFSETQ. This CDR3 is built from 17 residues. The germline V and J ends were trimmed by 7 bases and 5 bases, with 27 bases remaining between them. This CDR3 is CASSPVRGSQREETQYF. The CDR3, as DNA: TGCGCCAGCTCCCCCGTGAGAGGATCTCAACGAGAGGAGACCCAGTACTTC.

This clonotype was seen ten or more times. CDR3 loop: CASSQDPSGGTDTQYF. The CDR3 coding sequence is TGTGCCAGCAGCCAAGATCCTAGCGGGGGCACAGATACGCAGTATTTT. The chain combines TRBV4-2 with TRBJ2-3, with 9 nucleotides matching TRBD2. After removal of 0 bases from V and 1 base from J, the junction contained 2 bases not matched to a gene. The CDR3 totals 16 residues. In germline, CDR1 is LGHNA, CDR2 YNFKEQ.

J is TRBJ2-3 and V is TRBV4-1, with TRBD1 matching over 7 bases. CDR1 is MGHRA and CDR2 is YSYEKL in the germline V gene. The CDR3 is made up of 16 amino acids. The J segment lost 0 bases and the V segment lost 3 bases, leaving 6 bases of the junction unmatched. The CDR3 coding sequence is TGCGCCAGCAGCCACTTATACAGGGGTAGCACAGATACGCAGTATTTT. Translated: CASSHLYRGSTDTQYF.

The chain links TRBV20-1 to TRBJ1-4, with a tentative D call TRBD1 (5 bases). CDR3 length: 16 residues. V was shortened by 5 bases and J by 0 bases, with 16 bases between the two germline ends. The germline gives CDR1 DFQATT, CDR2 SNEGSKA (reference sequence). CDR3 nucleotide sequence: TGCAGTGCTCCTACCCGGGACGGTGCAACTAATGAAAAACTGTTTTTT. This encodes CSAPTRDGATNEKLFF.

The table lists this clonotype with a count of one. The chain employs TRBV7-6 and TRBJ2-7; TRBD1 matches 7 bases. The V gene end was trimmed by 6 bases and the J gene end by 3 bases; junction bases not matched to a gene: 5. This CDR3 comprises 13 residues. Germline values: CDR1 SGHVS, CDR2 FNYEAQ. The CDR3 sequence is CASRSGQIYEQYF. For the CDR3, the DNA is TGTGCCAGCAGATCGGGACAGATCTACGAGCAGTACTTC.

At least ten counts were recorded for this clonotype. V is TRBV4-2 and J is TRBJ2-7, with TRBD1 matching 7 bases. The V gene end was trimmed by 4 bases and the J gene end by 3 bases; junction bases not matched to a gene: 9. This CDR3 has 15 amino acids. Germline assignment: CDR1 LGHNA and CDR2 YNFKEQ. In DNA form, the CDR3 reads TGTGCCAGCAGCCCTCCCGGAGGACAGGACTACGAGCAGTACTTC. Translation: CASSPPGGQDYEQYF.

This clonotype has a handful of counts. The chain carries TRBV28 and TRBJ2-2; D gene unclear. The V end was cut by 3 bases, the J end by 6 bases, with 8 bases between. Germline values: CDR1 MDHEN, CDR2 SYDVKM. This CDR3 has 13 amino acids. CDR3 sequence reads: CASSFLRAGELFF. In nucleotides, the CDR3 is TGTGCCAGCAGTTTCTTAAGAGCCGGGGAGCTGTTTTTT.

The chain couples TRBV10-1 to TRBJ2-1; 8 bases are shared with TRBD2. This CDR3 is built from 17 residues. V lost 4 bases and J lost 4; bases outside the gene matches: 12. Germline V gives CDR1 WNHNN, CDR2 SYGVQD (reference sequence). This CDR3 reads CASSVVPSGGGYNEQFF. In DNA, the CDR3 is TGCGCCAGCAGTGTAGTCCCGTCTGGCGGGGGGTACAATGAGCAGTTCTTC.

The chain has TRBV4-1 and TRBJ2-7, with 7 bases lining up with TRBD2. Per the germline V gene, CDR1 is MGHRA and CDR2 is YSYEKL. This CDR3 contains 15 residues. The V segment lost 3 bases and the J segment 9 bases; nucleotides outside the gene matches: 14. The CDR3 nucleotides read TGCGCCAGCAGCCAGGTGGCTAGCGGTTCCCGAGGGCAGTACTTC. Amino acid sequence: CASSQVASGSRGQYF.

The chain uses TRBV4-3 and TRBJ2-7; 7 nucleotides line up with TRBD1. This CDR3 has 17 residues. Germline loops: CDR1 LGHNA, CDR2 YSLEER. The V gene end was trimmed by 0 bases and the J gene end by 0 bases; junction bases not matched to a gene: 8. The CDR3 region is CASSQDPPGQHSYEQYF. The CDR3 DNA follows: TGCGCCAGCAGCCAAGATCCGCCGGGACAGCACTCCTACGAGCAGTACTTC.

V gene TRBV6-2 or TRBV6-3 combines with J gene TRBJ1-5; D is uncertain. This CDR3 has 21 residues. V gave up 0 bases and J gave up 0 bases, with 24 bases separating them. In germline, CDR1 is MNHEY, CDR2 SVGEGT. Here the CDR3 DNA reads TGTGCCAGCAGTTACTCGAGCTTCCCGAAGACGGCGGTCTATAGCAATCAGCCCCAGCATTTT. Translated: CASSYSSFPKTAVYSNQPQHF.

The CDR3 coding sequence is TGTGCCACCAGTGAATTGCGGGGACCCCGGTTCTTC. It is translated as CATSELRGPRFF. The V call is TRBV24-1, the J call TRBJ2-1; D perhaps matches TRBD2 (6 bases). V was trimmed by 4 bases and J by 15 bases, leaving 15 bases between them. The germline V gene encodes CDR1 KGHDR and CDR2 SFDVKD. The CDR3 length is 12 residues.

CDR3 loop: CASRPPHRGGIRTEAFF. CDR3 bases: TGTGCCAGCAGACCACCCCACAGGGGGGGGATAAGGACTGAAGCTTTCTTT. The chain employs TRBV28 and TRBJ1-1; the match to TRBD1 covers 8 bases. The CDR3 has 17 amino acids. J lost 5 bases, V lost 6 bases, and 17 bases had no gene match. Per the germline V gene, CDR1 is MDHEN and CDR2 is SYDVKM.

The rearrangement links TRBV25-1 to TRBJ2-1; possible D gene TRBD2, 5 bases. CDR1 and CDR2 (germline): MGHDK, SYGVNS. The ends were cut back, 1 base at V and 3 bases at J, with 13 bases in the middle. This CDR3 is built from 16 residues. CDR3 nucleotide sequence: TGTGCCAGCAGTGAATTGTGGGAGTCTCGCTACAATGAGCAGTTCTTC. Protein: CASSELWESRYNEQFF. The full variable domain, its missing parts supplied by reference TRBV25-1 and TRBJ2-1, is EADIYQTPRYLVIGTGKKITLECSQTMGHDKMYWYQQDPGMELHLIHYSYGVNSTEKGDLSSESTVSRIRTEHFPLTLESARPSHTSQYLCASSELWESRYNEQFFGPGTRLTVL.

V gene TRBV12-3 or TRBV12-4 combines with J gene TRBJ1-1; TRBD1 matches at 9 bases. The V gene end was trimmed by 4 bases and the J gene end by 3 bases; junction bases not matched to a gene: 3. CDR3 length equals 14 residues. The CDR3 loop reads CASSSRTGDTEAFF. CDR3 nucleotides: TGTGCCAGCAGTTCCCGGACAGGGGACACTGAAGCTTTCTTT.

The chain carries TRBV9 and TRBJ1-4; TRBD1 is a possible D gene (5 bases). Between the trimmed V and J ends, which lost 4 bases and 6 bases, there was a span of 16 bases. This CDR3 region has 15 residues. Germline CDR1 reads SGDLS; CDR2 reads YYNGEE. The CDR3 region has the DNA TGTGCCAGCAGCTTAAGAGGGGCGGCAGATGAAAAACTGTTTTTT. As protein: CASSLRGAADEKLFF.

The chain uses TRBV29-1 and TRBJ2-6; D is unclear. V was clipped by 5 bases and J by 1 base, with 15 bases between them. Germline V gives CDR1 SQVTM, CDR2 ANQGSEA. The CDR3 sequence is 16 residues long. CDR3 nucleotides: TGCAGCGTTCCCGCCCGGACCGTTTCTGGGGCCAACGTCCTGACTTTC. The encoded protein is CSVPARTVSGANVLTF.

The sample holds a few counts of this clonotype. The rearrangement uses TRBV12-3 or TRBV12-4 and TRBJ1-1, with D possibly matching TRBD1 (6 bases). V lost 3 bases, J lost 1 base, and 15 bases lay in between. The CDR3 loop spans 16 amino acids. The CDR3 nucleotides read TGTGCCAGCAGTTTTTCCCCCAGGACAGCGAACACTGAAGCTTTCTTT. It encodes CASSFSPRTANTEAFF.

This clonotype was counted a few times. This chain links TRBV19 with TRBJ2-7; D is ambiguous. Germline CDR1 and CDR2: LNHDA and SQIVND (reference sequence). The CDR3 covers 13 residues. V lost 7 bases and J lost 0, with 10 bases in between. CDR3 region: CASKQSFSYEQYF. CDR3 sequence (DNA): TGTGCCAGTAAACAGTCTTTCTCCTACGAGCAGTACTTC.

This rearrangement joins TRBV12-3 or TRBV12-4 to TRBJ1-5, with D possibly TRBD1 on 6 matching bases. This CDR3 region has 16 residues. Trimming cost V 6 bases and J 6 bases, with 21 bases left between them. The CDR3 reads CASSLAQGRKGQPQHF. The CDR3 nucleotides read TGTGCCAGCAGCCTGGCCCAGGGGCGCAAGGGTCAGCCCCAGCATTTT.

There are a few counts of this clonotype. CDR3 bases: TGTGCCACCAGCAGCCATACGATTCTAACAGATACGCAGTATTTT. This codes for CATSSHTILTDTQYF. The gene calls are TRBV15 and TRBJ2-3; no firm D call. The CDR3 runs 15 residues. V lost 3 bases and J lost 3, with 13 bases in between. The germline gives CDR1 LNHNV, CDR2 YYDKDF (reference sequence).

The J gene is TRBJ2-6, the V gene TRBV19; D might be TRBD2 (6 bases). With 0 bases removed from V and 4 bases from J, the gap between germline ends came to 10 bases. This CDR3 comprises 16 residues. Germline assignment: CDR1 LNHDA and CDR2 SQIVND (reference sequence). CDR3 region: CASSIDGGSGANVLTF. As DNA, the CDR3 is TGTGCCAGTAGTATAGATGGAGGGTCCGGGGCCAACGTCCTGACTTTC.